The source of this TCR beta chain is a study of T cell responses to AZD1222 COVID-19 vaccine. Remarks on this clone: What it binds is not known.

Method: immunoSEQ multiplex PCR; TCRdb's copy keeps in-frame clones and lacks some. The table has approximately 110,000 clones, 88% seen once. Findings and limits, study-wide: Just 5 to 7 people given AZD1222 tested seropositive at baseline. Spike-specific TCR breadth and depth grew following two AZD1222 doses. The span of vaccine-associated CD4 TCRs extended across spike, with dominance at 160-218 and 743-854. Clonal diversity was possibly underestimated; the donors were predominantly white British and more often female.

The junction had 12 bases not matched to a gene; V was cut back by 6 bases and J by 3 bases. CDR3 length: 16 amino acids. Germline V gives CDR1 LNHDA, CDR2 SQIVND (reference sequence). The sequences come from peripheral blood, collected on day 0 of AZD1222 vaccination. The chain employs TRBV19 and TRBJ1-2; 8 positions agree with TRBD1. This receptor was taken from an adult in good health. CDR3 in amino acids: CASSSGGQGADYGYTF. The DNA of the CDR3 is TGTGCCAGTAGCTCAGGGGGCCAGGGGGCGGACTATGGCTACACCTTC.